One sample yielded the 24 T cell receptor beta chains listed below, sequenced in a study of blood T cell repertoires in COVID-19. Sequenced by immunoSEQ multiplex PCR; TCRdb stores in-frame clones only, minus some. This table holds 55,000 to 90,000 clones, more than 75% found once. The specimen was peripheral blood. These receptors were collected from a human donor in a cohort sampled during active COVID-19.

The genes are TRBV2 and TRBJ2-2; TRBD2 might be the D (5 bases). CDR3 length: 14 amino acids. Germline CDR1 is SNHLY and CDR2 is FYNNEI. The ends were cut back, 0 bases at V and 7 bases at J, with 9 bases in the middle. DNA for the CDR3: TGTGCCAGCAGTGAAGCGCTTCGGGGCGGGGAGCTGTTTTTT. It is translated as CASSEALRGGELFF.

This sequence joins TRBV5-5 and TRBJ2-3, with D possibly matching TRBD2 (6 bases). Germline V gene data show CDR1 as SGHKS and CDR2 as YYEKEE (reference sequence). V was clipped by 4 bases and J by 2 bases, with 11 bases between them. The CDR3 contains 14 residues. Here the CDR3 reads CASSLDYSTDTQYF. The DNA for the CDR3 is TGTGCCAGCAGCCTGGACTACTCCACAGATACGCAGTATTTT. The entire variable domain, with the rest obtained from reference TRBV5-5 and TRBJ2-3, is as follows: DAGVTQSPTHLIKTRGQQVTLRCSPISGHKSVSWYQQVLGQGPQFIFQYYEKEERGRGNFPDRFSARQFPNYSSELNVNALLLGDSALYLCASSLDYSTDTQYFGPGTRLTVL.

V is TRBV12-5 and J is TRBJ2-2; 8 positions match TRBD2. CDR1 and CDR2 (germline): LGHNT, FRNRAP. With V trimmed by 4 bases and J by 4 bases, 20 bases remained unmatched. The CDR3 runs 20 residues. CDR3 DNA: TGTGCTAGTGGTTCACACCTCTCACCGGGACTAGGGAGGGGCACCGGGGAGCTGTTTTTT. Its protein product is CASGSHLSPGLGRGTGELFF.

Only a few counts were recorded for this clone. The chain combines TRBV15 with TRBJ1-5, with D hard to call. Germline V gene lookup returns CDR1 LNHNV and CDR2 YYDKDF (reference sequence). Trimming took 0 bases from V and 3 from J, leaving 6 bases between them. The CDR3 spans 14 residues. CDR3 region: CATSRDRTNQPQHF. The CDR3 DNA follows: TGTGCCACCAGCAGAGACAGAACCAATCAGCCCCAGCATTTT. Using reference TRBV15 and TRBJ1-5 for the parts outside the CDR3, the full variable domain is DAMVIQNPRYQVTQFGKPVTLSCSQTLNHNVMYWYQQKSSQAPKLLFHYYDKDFNNEADTPDNFQSRRPNTSFCFLDIRSPGLGDTAMYLCATSRDRTNQPQHFGDGTRLSIL.

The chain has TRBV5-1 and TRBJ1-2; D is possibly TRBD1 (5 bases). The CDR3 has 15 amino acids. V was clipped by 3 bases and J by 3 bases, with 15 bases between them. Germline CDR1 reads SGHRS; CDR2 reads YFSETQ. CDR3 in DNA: TGCGCCAGCAGCTCACCACGGGAGGGGTACTATGGCTACACCTTC. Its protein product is CASSSPREGYYGYTF.

CDR3 DNA: TGCAGTGCTAGTAGTCGTAGGGGACATAGCAATCAGCCCCAGCATTTT. Amino acid sequence: CSASSRRGHSNQPQHF. V gene TRBV20-1 combines with J gene TRBJ1-5; TRBD1 is a possible D gene (6 bases). Trimming pared 3 bases from V and 0 bases from J, leaving 15 bases between. CDR3 size: 16 residues. Germline CDR1 reads DFQATT; CDR2 reads SNEGSKA (reference sequence).

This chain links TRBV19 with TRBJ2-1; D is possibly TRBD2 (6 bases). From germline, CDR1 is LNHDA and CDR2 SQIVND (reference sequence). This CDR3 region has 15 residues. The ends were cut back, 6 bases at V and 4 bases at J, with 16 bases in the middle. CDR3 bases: TGTGCCAGTAGCTGGACTGGAGGGTGGTACAATGAGCAGTTCTTC. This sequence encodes CASSWTGGWYNEQFF.

CDR3 bases: TGTGCCAGCAGCGAGACTAGCGGGACTCAAGAGACCCAGTACTTC. This translates into CASSETSGTQETQYF. V usage is TRBV9 and J usage is TRBJ2-5; 11 bases are shared with TRBD2. The V and J ends lost 3 bases and 2 bases, in that order; junction bases with no gene match: 3. From germline, CDR1 is SGDLS and CDR2 YYNGEE. This CDR3 has 15 amino acids.

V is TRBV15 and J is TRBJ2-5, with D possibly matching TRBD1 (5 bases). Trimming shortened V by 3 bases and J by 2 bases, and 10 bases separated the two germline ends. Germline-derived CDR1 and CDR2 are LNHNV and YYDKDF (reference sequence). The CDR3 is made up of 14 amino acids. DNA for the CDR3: TGTGCCACCAGCAGTGGGGCCTTTCAAGAGACCCAGTACTTC. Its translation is CATSSGAFQETQYF.

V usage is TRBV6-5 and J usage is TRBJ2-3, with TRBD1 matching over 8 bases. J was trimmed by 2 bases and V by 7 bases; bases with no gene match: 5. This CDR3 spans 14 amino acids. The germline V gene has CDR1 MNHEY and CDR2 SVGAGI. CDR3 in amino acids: CASTPGQDTDTQYF. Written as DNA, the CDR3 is TGTGCCAGCACTCCGGGACAGGACACAGATACGCAGTATTTT.

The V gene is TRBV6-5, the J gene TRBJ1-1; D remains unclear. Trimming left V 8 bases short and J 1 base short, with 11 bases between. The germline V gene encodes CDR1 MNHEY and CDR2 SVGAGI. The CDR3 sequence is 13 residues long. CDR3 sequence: CASSTSQNTEAFF. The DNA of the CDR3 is TGTGCCAGCTCTACCTCCCAGAACACTGAAGCTTTCTTT.

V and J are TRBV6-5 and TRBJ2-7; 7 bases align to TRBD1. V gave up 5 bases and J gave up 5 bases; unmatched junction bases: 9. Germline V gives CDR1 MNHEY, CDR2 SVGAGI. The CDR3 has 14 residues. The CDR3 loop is CASSTQGVPHEQYV. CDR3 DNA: TGTGCCAGCAGTACGCAGGGGGTCCCCCACGAGCAGTACGTC.

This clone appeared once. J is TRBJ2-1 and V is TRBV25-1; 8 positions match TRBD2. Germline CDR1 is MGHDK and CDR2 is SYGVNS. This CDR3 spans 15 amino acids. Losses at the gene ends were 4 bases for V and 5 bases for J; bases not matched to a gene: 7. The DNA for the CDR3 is TGTGCCAGCAGTGTGACGGGAGGGCCAAACAATGAGCAGTTCTTC. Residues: CASSVTGGPNNEQFF.

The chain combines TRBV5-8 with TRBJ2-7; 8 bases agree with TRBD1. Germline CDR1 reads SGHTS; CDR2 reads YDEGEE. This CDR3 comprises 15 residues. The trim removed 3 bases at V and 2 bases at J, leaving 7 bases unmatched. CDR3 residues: CASSSQGAFTYEQYF. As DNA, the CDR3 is TGTGCCAGCAGCTCGCAGGGGGCTTTCACCTACGAGCAGTACTTC.

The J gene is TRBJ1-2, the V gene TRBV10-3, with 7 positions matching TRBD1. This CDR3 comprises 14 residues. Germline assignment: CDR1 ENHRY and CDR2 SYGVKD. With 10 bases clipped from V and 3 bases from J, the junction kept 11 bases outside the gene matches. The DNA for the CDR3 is TGTGCCACCTGCCCCCGTGGGACAGACTATGGCTACACCTTC. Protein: CATCPRGTDYGYTF.

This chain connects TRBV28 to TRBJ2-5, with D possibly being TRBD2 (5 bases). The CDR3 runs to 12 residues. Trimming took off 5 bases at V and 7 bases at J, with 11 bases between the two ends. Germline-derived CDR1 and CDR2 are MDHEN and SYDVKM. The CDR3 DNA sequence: TGTGCCAGCAGTCGGACCGCGGGGACCCAGTACTTC. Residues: CASSRTAGTQYF.

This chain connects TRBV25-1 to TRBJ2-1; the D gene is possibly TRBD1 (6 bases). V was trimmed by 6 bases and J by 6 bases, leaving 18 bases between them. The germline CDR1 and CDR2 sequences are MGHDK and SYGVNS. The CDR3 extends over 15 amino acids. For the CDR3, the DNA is TGTGCCAGCAGGGGGTCGGTGGGGGCAAGCAATGAGCAGTTCTTC. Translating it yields CASRGSVGASNEQFF.

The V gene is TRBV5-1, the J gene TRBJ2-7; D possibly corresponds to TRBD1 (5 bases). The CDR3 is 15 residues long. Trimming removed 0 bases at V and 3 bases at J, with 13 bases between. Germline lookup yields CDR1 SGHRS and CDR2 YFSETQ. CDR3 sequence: CASSLGPGLGYEQYF. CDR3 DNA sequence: TGCGCCAGCAGCTTGGGGCCAGGGTTGGGCTACGAGCAGTACTTC.

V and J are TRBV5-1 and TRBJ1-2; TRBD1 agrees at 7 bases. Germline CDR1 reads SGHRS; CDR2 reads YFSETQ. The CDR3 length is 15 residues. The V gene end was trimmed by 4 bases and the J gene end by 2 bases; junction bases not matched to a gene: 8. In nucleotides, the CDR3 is TGCGCCAGCAGCACCGGACAGGCCCCAAACTATGGCTACACCTTC. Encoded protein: CASSTGQAPNYGYTF. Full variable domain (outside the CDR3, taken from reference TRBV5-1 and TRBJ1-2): KAGVTQTPRYLIKTRGQQVTLSCSPISGHRSVSWYQQTPGQGLQFLFEYFSETQRNKGNFPGRFSGRQFSNSRSEMNVSTLELGDSALYLCASSTGQAPNYGYTFGSGTRLTVV.

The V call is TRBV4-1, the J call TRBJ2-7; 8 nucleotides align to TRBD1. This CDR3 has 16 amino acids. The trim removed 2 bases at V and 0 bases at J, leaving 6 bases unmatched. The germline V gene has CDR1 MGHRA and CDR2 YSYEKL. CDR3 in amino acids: CASSQRQGINSYEQYF. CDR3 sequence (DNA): TGCGCCAGCAGCCAACGACAGGGGATAAACTCCTACGAGCAGTACTTC.

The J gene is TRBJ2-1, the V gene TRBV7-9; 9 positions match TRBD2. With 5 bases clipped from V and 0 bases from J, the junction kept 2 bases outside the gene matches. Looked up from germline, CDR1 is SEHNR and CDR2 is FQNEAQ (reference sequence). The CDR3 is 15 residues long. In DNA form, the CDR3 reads TGTGCCAGCAGCCCTAGCGGGAACTCCTACAATGAGCAGTTCTTC. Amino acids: CASSPSGNSYNEQFF.

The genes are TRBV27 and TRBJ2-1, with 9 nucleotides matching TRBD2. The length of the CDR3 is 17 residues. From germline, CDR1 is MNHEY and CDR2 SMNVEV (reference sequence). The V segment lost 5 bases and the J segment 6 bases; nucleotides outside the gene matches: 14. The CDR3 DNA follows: TGTGCCAGCAGTAGACAAGGGCCTAGCGGGACGGGCAATGAGCAGTTCTTC. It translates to CASSRQGPSGTGNEQFF.

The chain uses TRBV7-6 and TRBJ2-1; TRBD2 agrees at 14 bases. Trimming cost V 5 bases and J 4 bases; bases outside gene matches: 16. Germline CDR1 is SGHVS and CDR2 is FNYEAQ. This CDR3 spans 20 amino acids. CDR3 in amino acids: CASSQGLAGEPRGLYNEQFF. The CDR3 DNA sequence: TGTGCCAGCAGCCAGGGACTAGCGGGAGAGCCAAGAGGGCTATACAATGAGCAGTTCTTC.

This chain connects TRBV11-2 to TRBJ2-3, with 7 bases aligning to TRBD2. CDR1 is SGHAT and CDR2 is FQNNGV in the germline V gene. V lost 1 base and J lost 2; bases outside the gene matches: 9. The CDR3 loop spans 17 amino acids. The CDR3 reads CASSLGVLAANTDTQYF. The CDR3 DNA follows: TGTGCCAGCAGCTTAGGGGTCCTAGCGGCTAACACAGATACGCAGTATTTT.